This T cell receptor beta chain derives from a study of regulatory T cells in long-lasting Graves disease. In building TCR beta libraries, iRepertoire HTBI primers were used together with Arm-PCR of CDR3 regions. TCRdb fed the multiplex PCR reads into MiXCR, producing one record per CDR3 protein. The sample consists of 400,000 to 500,000 distinct CDR3 sequences, about 21% of them appearing once. Indicated time point: persistent/refractory GD, antithyroid drugs over 5 years with positive TRAb. From RNA extracted from PBMCs, the TCR library was made. In its sample, this clonotype was seen a few times. Its target is unknown. CDR1 and CDR2 from the germline V gene are SQVTM and ANQGSEA. The V segment lost 6 bases and the J segment 3 bases; nucleotides outside the gene matches: 4. There are 12 residues in the CDR3. Findings and caveats of the study: Whereas new patients shared 950 to 1,000 public clonotypes, persistent patients shared more, at about 2,700.

The clonotype originates from a female donor with Graves disease. The chain uses TRBV29-1 and TRBJ1-2, with TRBD1 matching 7 bases. This material consisted of peripheral blood mononuclear cells (PBMCs), taken when the disease was refractory, from a patient treated with antithyroid drugs. Here the CDR3 reads CSVEQGYYGYTF. The DNA of the CDR3 is TGCAGCGTCGAACAGGGGTACTATGGCTACACCTTC.